These 14 T cell receptor beta chains were all obtained from the same sample, sequenced in a study of cytomegalovirus exposure and HLA in healthy donors. 13 Jbeta primers and 60 Vbeta primers were used for the PCR. Libraries were prepared by immunoSEQ multiplex PCR; TCRdb keeps only in-frame clonotypes and omits some of them. The data show over 85,000 clones, approximately 78% seen once. The sequencing sample was made of PBMCs. All receptors come from a woman aged 25-40 years in good health and CMV-seronegative.

A few counts support this clone. The chain recombines TRBV2 with TRBJ1-6; the match to TRBD1 covers 9 bases. There are 15 residues in the CDR3. The germline gives CDR1 SNHLY, CDR2 FYNNEI. Trimming at V came to 8 bases and at J to 9 bases, leaving 11 bases not matched to a gene. The CDR3 region has the DNA TGTGCCAGCCGAGAAACAGGGGGCTTTCGTTCACCCCTCCACTTT. Translation gives CASRETGGFRSPLHF.

V and J are TRBV12-5 and TRBJ1-2; D uncertain. Trimming removed 7 bases at V and 6 bases at J, with 9 bases between. The CDR3 is 11 amino acids. CDR1 and CDR2 (germline): LGHNT, FRNRAP. The CDR3 DNA sequence: TGTGCTAGTGACGGGGTTAATGGCTACACCTTC. Its translation: CASDGVNGYTF.

V is TRBV5-4 and J is TRBJ2-7; 7 positions agree with TRBD1. The ends lost 0 bases at V and 4 bases at J; junction bases unmatched: 1. Germline V lookup: CDR1 SGHNT, CDR2 YYREEE (reference sequence). This CDR3 is built from 13 residues. The CDR3 is CASSLDRGYEQYF. CDR3 DNA sequence: TGTGCCAGCAGCTTGGACAGGGGTTACGAGCAGTACTTC.

The CDR3 bases are TGTGCCACTCTTCCTTCCGGGACAGGGGGCGAAAAACTGTTTTTT. Translation gives CATLPSGTGGEKLFF. The rearrangement links TRBV2 to TRBJ1-4; 12 bases align to TRBD1. The ends lost 10 bases at V and 8 bases at J; junction bases unmatched: 11. The germline CDR1 and CDR2 sequences are SNHLY and FYNNEI. This CDR3 has 15 residues.

This chain uses TRBV2 with TRBJ1-1; the D gene is possibly TRBD1 (6 bases). This CDR3 is 14 amino acids long. The V end was cut by 6 bases, the J end by 4 bases, with 15 bases between. CDR1 is SNHLY, CDR2 FYNNEI, per germline. As DNA, the CDR3 is TGTGCCAGCAGCGTAACAGGGTTGGGCACTGAAGCTTTCTTT. This translates into CASSVTGLGTEAFF.

The gene calls are TRBV14 and TRBJ2-2; D unresolved. The CDR3 is 15 residues long. The V end was cut by 0 bases, the J end by 4 bases, with 9 bases between. The germline V gene encodes CDR1 SGHDN and CDR2 FVKESK. The CDR3 nucleotides read TGTGCCAGCAGCCAAGATGAAACTGTCACCGGGGAGCTGTTTTTT. Residues: CASSQDETVTGELFF.

This clone has just a few counts. This rearrangement joins TRBV6-5 to TRBJ2-7, with 7 bases lining up with TRBD1. The V gene end was trimmed by 5 bases and the J gene end by 6 bases; junction bases not matched to a gene: 13. The CDR3 extends over 15 amino acids. Germline CDR1 and CDR2: MNHEY and SVGAGI. CDR3 in amino acids: CASSPRQGFLGEQYF. The CDR3 region has the DNA TGTGCCAGCAGTCCGCGACAGGGATTCCTGGGCGAGCAGTACTTC.

This chain links TRBV30 with TRBJ1-4; no firm D call. This CDR3 comprises 16 residues. The germline gives CDR1 GTSNPN, CDR2 SVGIG (reference sequence). V lost 0 bases to trimming and J lost 5 bases, with 16 bases between them. The CDR3 here is CAWSVLAAGPNEKLFF. In DNA form, the CDR3 reads TGTGCCTGGAGTGTACTCGCCGCCGGTCCGAATGAAAAACTGTTTTTT. Combining the CDR3 with reference TRBV30 and TRBJ1-4 gives the whole variable domain SQTIHQWPATLVQPVGSPLSLECTVEGTSNPNLYWYRQAAGRGLQLLFYSVGIGQISSEVPQNLSASRPQDRQFILSSKKLLLSDSGFYLCAWSVLAAGPNEKLFFGSGTQLSVL.

The chain uses TRBV7-9 and TRBJ1-1; 8 nucleotides line up with TRBD1. Unmatched junction bases numbered 2, after V lost 5 bases and J lost 0 bases. Germline-derived CDR1 and CDR2 are SEHNR and FQNEAQ (reference sequence). The CDR3 length is 14 residues. The CDR3 nucleotides are TGTGCCAGCAGCCCGGACAGGGTGAACACTGAAGCTTTCTTT. Its protein product is CASSPDRVNTEAFF.

This clone appeared a few times. V usage is TRBV7-9 and J usage is TRBJ1-2; 7 bases align to TRBD1. The CDR3 loop spans 13 amino acids. The germline V gene encodes CDR1 SEHNR and CDR2 FQNEAQ (reference sequence). V lost 5 bases to trimming and J lost 9 bases; unmatched junction nucleotides: 9. CDR3 sequence: CASSELGGASYTF. In DNA, the CDR3 is TGTGCCAGCAGCGAACTAGGGGGCGCGAGCTACACCTTC.

This clone was observed a few times. The genes are TRBV5-1 and TRBJ2-7; possibly TRBD2 for D (5 bases). V dropped 3 bases and J dropped 0 bases, with 22 bases sitting between them. Germline V CDR1 and CDR2: SGHRS, YFSETQ. This CDR3 has 18 residues. In nucleotides, the CDR3 is TGCGCCAGCAGCTCACCCCGCCTTCGGACGGGAAGCTCCTACGAGCAGTACTTC. It is translated as CASSSPRLRTGSSYEQYF.

This clone occurred many times. The chain has TRBV6-6 and TRBJ2-7; 9 nucleotides line up with TRBD2. V shed 5 bases, J shed 0 bases, and the junction held 5 bases outside the gene matches. Germline CDR1 reads MNHNY; CDR2 reads SVGAGI (reference sequence). CDR3 length: 15 residues. The CDR3 sequence: CASSSPGLASYEQYF. Here the CDR3 DNA reads TGTGCCAGCAGTAGTCCGGGACTAGCCTCCTACGAGCAGTACTTC.

The chain carries TRBV28 and TRBJ2-6; maybe TRBD2 (5 bases). The germline V gene encodes CDR1 MDHEN and CDR2 SYDVKM. The CDR3 is 17 residues long. V dropped 2 bases and J dropped 0 bases, with 11 bases sitting between them. CDR3 loop: CASSLGVGVSGANVLTF. DNA of the CDR3: TGTGCCAGCAGTTTAGGGGTCGGGGTCTCTGGGGCCAACGTCCTGACTTTC.

The rearrangement links TRBV28 to TRBJ2-7, with TRBD1 matching 10 bases. The CDR3 covers 15 residues. The V segment lost 7 bases and the J segment 3 bases; nucleotides outside the gene matches: 9. In germline, CDR1 is MDHEN, CDR2 SYDVKM. The CDR3 loop reads CASISRDRGLYEQYF. In nucleotides, the CDR3 is TGTGCCAGCATCTCCCGGGACAGGGGTCTCTACGAGCAGTACTTC.